The source of this T cell receptor beta chain is a study of cytomegalovirus exposure and HLA in healthy donors. The PCR was carried out with 60 Vbeta primers and 13 Jbeta primers. The table came from immunoSEQ multiplex PCR; TCRdb's copy has only in-frame clones and leaves some out. The table includes roughly 100,000 clones, 75% detected once. Looked up from germline, CDR1 is SGHTA and CDR2 is FQGNSA. V dropped 0 bases and J dropped 4 bases, with 10 bases sitting between them. CDR3 size: 14 residues. Concerning this clone itself: Its antigen is unknown.

Study findings and constraints: The study listed about 150 cytomegalovirus-associated TCR beta chains.

Healthy bone marrow donors supplied every sample. Nominally healthy donors provided the samples, though records likely missed some immune exposures. The sequenced sample was PBMCs. The rearrangement uses TRBV7-2 and TRBJ2-7, with TRBD2 as a possible D gene (5 bases). The receptor's source is a male donor in good health and CMV-seropositive. The CDR3: CASSLARAPYEQYF. CDR3 DNA: TGTGCCAGCAGCTTAGCGCGGGCCCCATACGAGCAGTACTTC.